These 5 T cell receptor beta chains came from one sample sequenced in a study of blood T cell repertoires in COVID-19. The repertoire was sequenced with immunoSEQ multiplex PCR; TCRdb's copy has only in-frame clones and lacks some. The table has 75,000 or so clones, approximately 82% seen once. The source material was peripheral blood. The receptors shown here come from a man aged 55 to 70 with acute or convalescent COVID-19.

A few counts support this clone. The rearrangement links TRBV5-6 to TRBJ2-1; D not resolved. This CDR3 has 12 residues. V was clipped by 5 bases and J by 4 bases, with 7 bases between them. CDR1 is SGHDT and CDR2 is YYEEEE in the germline V gene. CDR3: CASRPQYNEQFF. The CDR3 DNA sequence: TGTGCCAGCAGACCCCAGTACAATGAGCAGTTCTTC.

V and J are TRBV9 and TRBJ2-1; D might be TRBD1 (7 bases). CDR1 SGDLS and CDR2 YYNGEE come from the germline V gene. This CDR3 comprises 15 residues. V lost 4 bases and J 5 bases, leaving 16 bases between the germline ends. The CDR3 nucleotides are TGTGCCAGCAGCCTATCTGGGGGGACAGACAATGAGCAGTTCTTC. Protein product: CASSLSGGTDNEQFF.

This clone showed up just a few times. The chain has TRBV19 and TRBJ2-1; perhaps TRBD1 as D (7 bases). V shed 6 bases and J shed 10 bases, with 13 bases lying between them. This CDR3 has 12 amino acids. Germline assignment: CDR1 LNHDA and CDR2 SQIVND (reference sequence). The CDR3 DNA reads as TGTGCCAGTAGCACAGGGGCGGGGGAGCAGTTCTTC. Translation: CASSTGAGEQFF.

CDR3 bases: TGTGCCAGCAGGGCAGGGGTCCCAGCCGGGGAGCTGTTTTTT. This gives the protein CASRAGVPAGELFF. V and J are TRBV6-5 and TRBJ2-2; the D gene is possibly TRBD1 (6 bases). Germline loops: CDR1 MNHEY, CDR2 SVGAGI. V lost 6 bases and J 6 bases, leaving 14 bases between the germline ends. The CDR3 loop spans 14 amino acids.

The V and J genes are TRBV4-3 and TRBJ2-7; 14 bases fit TRBD2. The CDR3 sequence is 15 residues long. J gave up 5 bases and V 1 base, and 1 base lay outside the gene matches. CDR1 is LGHNA and CDR2 is YSLEER in the germline V gene. Here the CDR3 reads CASSQGLAGGDEQYF. The CDR3 DNA reads as TGCGCCAGCAGCCAAGGACTAGCGGGAGGGGACGAGCAGTACTTC.